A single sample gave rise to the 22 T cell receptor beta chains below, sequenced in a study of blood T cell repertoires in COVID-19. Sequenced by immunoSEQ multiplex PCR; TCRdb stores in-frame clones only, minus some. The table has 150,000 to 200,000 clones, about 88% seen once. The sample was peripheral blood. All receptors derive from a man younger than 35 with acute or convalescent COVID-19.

The CDR3 spells CASSLNTNSPLHF. CDR3 in DNA: TGTGCCAGCAGCTTAAACACCAATTCACCCCTCCACTTT. The chain links TRBV7-9 to TRBJ1-6; D unclear. Germline CDR1 is SEHNR and CDR2 is FQNEAQ (reference sequence). Trimming pared 2 bases from V and 7 bases from J, leaving 6 bases between. The CDR3 is 13 amino acids.

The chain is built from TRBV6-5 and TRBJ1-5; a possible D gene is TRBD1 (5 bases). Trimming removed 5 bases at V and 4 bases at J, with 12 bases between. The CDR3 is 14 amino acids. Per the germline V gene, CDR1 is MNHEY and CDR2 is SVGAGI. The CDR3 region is CASSLTSGNQPQHF. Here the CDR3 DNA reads TGTGCCAGCAGTCTCACGTCAGGGAATCAGCCCCAGCATTTT.

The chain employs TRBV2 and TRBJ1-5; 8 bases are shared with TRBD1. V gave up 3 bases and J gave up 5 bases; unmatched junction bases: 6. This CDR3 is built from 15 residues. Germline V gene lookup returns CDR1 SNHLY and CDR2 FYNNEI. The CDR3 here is CASSEGRGHDQPQHF. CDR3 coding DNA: TGTGCCAGCAGTGAGGGCAGGGGGCATGATCAGCCCCAGCATTTT.

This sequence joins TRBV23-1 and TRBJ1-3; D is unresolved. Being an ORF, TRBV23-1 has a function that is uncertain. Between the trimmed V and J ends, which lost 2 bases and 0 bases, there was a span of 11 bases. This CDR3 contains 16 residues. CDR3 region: CASSQTQALSGNTIYF. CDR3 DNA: TGCGCCAGCAGTCAAACTCAGGCTCTCTCTGGAAACACCATATATTTT.

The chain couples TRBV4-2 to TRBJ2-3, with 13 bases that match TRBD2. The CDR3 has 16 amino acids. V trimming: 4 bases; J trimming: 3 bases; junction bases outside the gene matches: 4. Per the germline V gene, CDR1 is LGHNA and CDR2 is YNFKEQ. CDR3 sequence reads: CASSRKGLAGTDTQYF. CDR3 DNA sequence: TGTGCCAGCAGCCGGAAGGGACTAGCGGGGACAGATACGCAGTATTTT.

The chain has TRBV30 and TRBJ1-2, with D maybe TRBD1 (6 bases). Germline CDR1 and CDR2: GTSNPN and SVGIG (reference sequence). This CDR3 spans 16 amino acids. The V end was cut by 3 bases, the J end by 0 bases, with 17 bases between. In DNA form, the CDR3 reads TGTGCCTGGAGAGGAGAGGGGGAAACTGCTAACTATGGCTACACCTTC. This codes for CAWRGEGETANYGYTF.

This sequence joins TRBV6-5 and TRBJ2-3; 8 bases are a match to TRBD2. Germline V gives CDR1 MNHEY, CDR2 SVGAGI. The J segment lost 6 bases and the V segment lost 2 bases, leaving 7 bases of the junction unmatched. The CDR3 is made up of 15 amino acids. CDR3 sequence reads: CASSYQRGFPDTQYF. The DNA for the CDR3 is TGTGCCAGCAGTTACCAGCGGGGGTTCCCCGATACGCAGTATTTT.

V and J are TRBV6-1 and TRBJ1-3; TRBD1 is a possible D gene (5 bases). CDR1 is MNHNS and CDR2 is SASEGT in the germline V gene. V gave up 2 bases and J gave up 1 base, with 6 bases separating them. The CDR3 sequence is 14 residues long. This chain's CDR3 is CASSEQGSGNTIYF. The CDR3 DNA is TGTGCCAGCAGTGAACAGGGATCTGGAAACACCATATATTTT.

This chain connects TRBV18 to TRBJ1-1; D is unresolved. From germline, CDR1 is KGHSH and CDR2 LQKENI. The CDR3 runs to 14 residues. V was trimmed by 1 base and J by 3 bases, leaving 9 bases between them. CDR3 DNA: TGTGCCAGCTCACCACGGAGGATCGACACTGAAGCTTTCTTT. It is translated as CASSPRRIDTEAFF.

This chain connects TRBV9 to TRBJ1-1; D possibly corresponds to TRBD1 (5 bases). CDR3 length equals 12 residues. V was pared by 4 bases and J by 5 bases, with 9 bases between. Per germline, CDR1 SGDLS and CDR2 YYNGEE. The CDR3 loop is CASSSRGTEAFF. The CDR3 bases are TGTGCCAGCAGCTCCCGGGGGACTGAAGCTTTCTTT.

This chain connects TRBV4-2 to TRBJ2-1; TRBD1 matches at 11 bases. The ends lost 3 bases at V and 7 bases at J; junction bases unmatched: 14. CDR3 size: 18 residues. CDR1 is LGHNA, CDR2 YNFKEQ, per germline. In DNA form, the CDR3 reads TGTGCCAGCAGCCAGCCCCAACCGGGACAGGGGGTTGGGAATGAGCAGTTCTTC. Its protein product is CASSQPQPGQGVGNEQFF.

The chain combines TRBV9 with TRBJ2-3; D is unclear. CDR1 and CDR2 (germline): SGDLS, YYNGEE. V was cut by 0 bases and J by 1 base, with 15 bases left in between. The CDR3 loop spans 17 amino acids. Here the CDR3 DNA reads TGTGCCAGCAGCGTAGGGGTTACCCTCCGGGGCACAGATACGCAGTATTTT. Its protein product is CASSVGVTLRGTDTQYF. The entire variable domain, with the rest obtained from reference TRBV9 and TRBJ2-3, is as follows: DSGVTQTPKHLITATGQRVTLRCSPRSGDLSVYWYQQSLDQGLQFLIQYYNGEERAKGNILERFSAQQFPDLHSELNLSSLELGDSALYFCASSVGVTLRGTDTQYFGPGTRLTVL.

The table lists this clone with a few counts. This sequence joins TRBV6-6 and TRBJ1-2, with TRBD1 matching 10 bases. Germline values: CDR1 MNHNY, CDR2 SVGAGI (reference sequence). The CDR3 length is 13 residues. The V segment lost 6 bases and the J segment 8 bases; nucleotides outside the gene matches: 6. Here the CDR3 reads CASSSTGGEGYTF. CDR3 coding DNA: TGTGCCAGCAGCTCGACAGGGGGCGAAGGCTACACCTTC.

The CDR3, as DNA: TGTGCCAGCAGCTTAGGAGGGGGCGGCTACGAGCAGTACTTC. Residues: CASSLGGGGYEQYF. The genes are TRBV7-3 and TRBJ2-7; TRBD1 might be the D (7 bases). Germline loops: CDR1 SGHTA, CDR2 FQGTGA. With 2 bases removed from V and 3 bases from J, the gap between germline ends came to 11 bases. The CDR3 consists of 14 residues.

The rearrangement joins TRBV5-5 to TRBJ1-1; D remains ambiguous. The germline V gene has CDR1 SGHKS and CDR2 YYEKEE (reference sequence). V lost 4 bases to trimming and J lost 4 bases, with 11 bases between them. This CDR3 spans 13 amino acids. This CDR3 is CASSPNYLTEAFF. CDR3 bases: TGTGCCAGCAGCCCTAACTATCTCACTGAAGCTTTCTTT.

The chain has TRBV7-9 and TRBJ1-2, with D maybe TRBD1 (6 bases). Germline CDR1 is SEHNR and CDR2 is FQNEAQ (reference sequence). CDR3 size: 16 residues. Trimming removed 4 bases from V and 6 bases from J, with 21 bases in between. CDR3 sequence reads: CASSYYTTTGQDGYTF. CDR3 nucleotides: TGTGCCAGCAGCTATTACACTACCACAGGGCAGGATGGCTACACCTTC.

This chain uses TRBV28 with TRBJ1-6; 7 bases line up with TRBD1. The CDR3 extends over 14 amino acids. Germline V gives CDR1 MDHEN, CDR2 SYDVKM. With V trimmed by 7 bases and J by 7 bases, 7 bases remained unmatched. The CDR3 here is CASTPVRGNSPLHF. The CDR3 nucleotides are TGTGCCAGCACCCCCGTCAGGGGGAATTCACCCCTCCACTTT.

The DNA of the CDR3 is TGCGCCAACGCCGGTGAGACAGGTCAAGAGACCCAGTACTTC. Amino acid sequence: CANAGETGQETQYF. The V gene is TRBV10-1, the J gene TRBJ2-5, with D perhaps TRBD1 (6 bases). Trimming took off 10 bases at V and 2 bases at J, with 17 bases between the two ends. This CDR3 region has 14 residues. From germline, CDR1 is WNHNN and CDR2 SYGVQD (reference sequence).

The CDR3 loop is CASSRGLAGIYDYEQYF. CDR3 coding DNA: TGTGCCAGCAGCCGGGGACTAGCGGGAATTTACGACTACGAGCAGTACTTC. This chain connects TRBV14 to TRBJ2-7; 13 positions agree with TRBD2. CDR1 is SGHDN, CDR2 FVKESK, per germline. The trim removed 4 bases at V and 3 bases at J, leaving 9 bases unmatched. The CDR3 runs 17 residues. Drawing the rest from reference TRBV14 and TRBJ2-7, the complete variable domain is EAGVTQFPSHSVIEKGQTVTLRCDPISGHDNLYWYRRVMGKEIKFLLHFVKESKQDESGMPNNRFLAERTGGTYSTLKVQPAELEDSGVYFCASSRGLAGIYDYEQYFGPGTRLTVT.

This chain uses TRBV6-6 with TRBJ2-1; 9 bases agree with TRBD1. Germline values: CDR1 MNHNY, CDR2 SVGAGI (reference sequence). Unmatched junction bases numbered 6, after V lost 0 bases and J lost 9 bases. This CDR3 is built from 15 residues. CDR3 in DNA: TGTGCCAGCAGTTACTCAGGGACAGGGTCCAGTGAGCAGTTCTTC. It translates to CASSYSGTGSSEQFF.

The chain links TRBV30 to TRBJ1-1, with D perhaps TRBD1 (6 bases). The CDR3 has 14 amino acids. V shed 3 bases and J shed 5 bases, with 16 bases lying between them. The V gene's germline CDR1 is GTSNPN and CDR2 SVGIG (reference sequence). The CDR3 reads CAWSQGFGRTEAFF. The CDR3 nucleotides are TGTGCCTGGAGCCAGGGGTTCGGGAGGACTGAAGCTTTCTTT.

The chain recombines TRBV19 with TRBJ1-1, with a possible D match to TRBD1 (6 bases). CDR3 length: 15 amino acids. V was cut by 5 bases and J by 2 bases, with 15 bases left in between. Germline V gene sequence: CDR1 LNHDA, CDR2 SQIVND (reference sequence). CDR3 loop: CASSGTGITNTEAFF. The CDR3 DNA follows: TGTGCCAGTAGTGGAACAGGGATAACCAACACTGAAGCTTTCTTT.